The next 13 T cell receptor beta chains were all read from a single sample in a study of cytomegalovirus exposure and HLA in healthy donors. A multiplex PCR was run with 60 Vbeta primers and 13 Jbeta primers. Generated by immunoSEQ multiplex PCR, the TCRdb table keeps only in-frame clones and is missing some. The sample has over 100,000 clones, around 73% seen once; the top ten hold 8.4%. Sequenced material: PBMCs. The receptors originated from a man between 40 and 49 years old in good health and CMV-seronegative.

This clone was counted a single time. The chain combines TRBV14 with TRBJ1-1; D remains unclear. This CDR3 region has 12 residues. CDR1 SGHDN and CDR2 FVKESK come from the germline V gene. Trimming removed 4 bases from V and 11 bases from J, with 14 bases in between. The CDR3 loop is CASSRLLNSAFF. The DNA for the CDR3 is TGTGCCAGCAGCCGACTTCTAAATTCGGCTTTCTTT.

V usage is TRBV7-2 and J usage is TRBJ2-1, with D possibly TRBD1 on 5 matching bases. CDR1 is SGHTA, CDR2 FQGNSA, per germline. The CDR3 is 15 residues long. Trimming took off 4 bases at V and 0 bases at J, with 10 bases between the two ends. In DNA form, the CDR3 reads TGTGCCAGCAGCTCCCGGACAAGCTCCTACAATGAGCAGTTCTTC. Translated, it gives CASSSRTSSYNEQFF.

V and J are TRBV9 and TRBJ2-7; D not resolved. This CDR3 is built from 15 residues. Germline CDR1 and CDR2: SGDLS and YYNGEE. The V gene lost 0 bases and the J gene lost 0 bases, with 10 bases spanning the gap. In DNA form, the CDR3 reads TGTGCCAGCAGCGTAGGAGAGGCATCCTCCTACGAGCAGTACTTC. This translates into CASSVGEASSYEQYF.

This chain links TRBV15 with TRBJ1-5; 12 bases line up with TRBD1. This CDR3 contains 16 residues. Germline values: CDR1 LNHNV, CDR2 YYDKDF (reference sequence). The ends lost 4 bases at V and 4 bases at J; junction bases unmatched: 5. The CDR3 region is CATSMGQGARNQPQHF. For the CDR3, the DNA is TGTGCCACCAGCATGGGACAGGGGGCTCGAAATCAGCCCCAGCATTTT.

V is TRBV7-9 and J is TRBJ2-1; 11 bases are a match to TRBD2. CDR3 size: 17 residues. CDR1 and CDR2 (germline): SEHNR, FQNEAQ (reference sequence). V lost 3 bases to trimming and J lost 3 bases; unmatched junction nucleotides: 7. CDR3 DNA: TGTGCCAGCAGCTTTGGGTTAGCGGGGGGGCGCTACAATGAGCAGTTCTTC. Translation gives CASSFGLAGGRYNEQFF.

The genes are TRBV29-1 and TRBJ2-1, with 9 bases that match TRBD2. The CDR3 runs 17 residues. Germline loops: CDR1 SQVTM, CDR2 ANQGSEA. V lost 7 bases and J lost 8; bases outside the gene matches: 21. CDR3 sequence reads: CSATGIGAGGPGDEQFF. The CDR3 bases are TGCAGCGCCACGGGAATAGGTGCGGGGGGGCCGGGCGATGAGCAGTTCTTC.

CDR3 protein: CASSSRVSAVANEQFF. The CDR3, as DNA: TGTGCCAGCAGCTCCAGGGTATCAGCCGTGGCTAATGAGCAGTTCTTC. V is TRBV9 and J is TRBJ2-1; D may be TRBD1 (5 bases). The V gene lost 4 bases and the J gene lost 7 bases, with 21 bases spanning the gap. Germline V lookup: CDR1 SGDLS, CDR2 YYNGEE. The CDR3 is 16 residues long.

This clone was seen just once. V and J are TRBV6-1 and TRBJ1-4; no clear D gene. Germline V gene sequence: CDR1 MNHNS, CDR2 SASEGT. The CDR3 has 14 residues. V lost 3 bases and J lost 11, with 16 bases in between. CDR3 sequence (DNA): TGTGCCAGCAGTGAGAGGGAAACCTTAGGGAAACTGTTTTTT. Translating gives CASSERETLGKLFF.

V and J are TRBV19 and TRBJ1-2, with D uncertain. CDR3 length: 16 amino acids. V shed 7 bases and J shed 0 bases, with 18 bases lying between them. CDR1 and CDR2 (germline): LNHDA, SQIVND (reference sequence). The CDR3 bases are TGTGCCAGTACCCCTAGAAGCAGTTGGACTAACTATGGCTACACCTTC. Its protein product is CASTPRSSWTNYGYTF.

The rearrangement uses TRBV7-8 and TRBJ1-1; the D is unclear. Germline CDR1 SGHVS, CDR2 FQNEAQ. Trimming left V 1 base short and J 1 base short, with 4 bases between. This CDR3 has 13 amino acids. The CDR3 DNA reads TGTGCCAGCAGCTTAGGTAGGAACACTGAAGCTTTCTTT. Its translation is CASSLGRNTEAFF.

This chain links TRBV7-9 with TRBJ2-5, with D unclear. CDR1 and CDR2 from the germline V gene are SEHNR and FQNEAQ (reference sequence). The length of the CDR3 is 12 residues. V was pared by 2 bases and J by 4 bases, with 5 bases between. CDR3 nucleotides: TGTGCCAGCAGCTTAAACGGAGAGACCCAGTACTTC. This translates into CASSLNGETQYF.

There are a few counts of this clone. The rearrangement joins TRBV9 to TRBJ2-5; TRBD2 is a possible D gene (7 bases). This CDR3 is 15 amino acids long. In germline, CDR1 is SGDLS, CDR2 YYNGEE. Trimming took off 4 bases at V and 1 base at J, with 14 bases between the two ends. CDR3 region: CASSLGGVGQETQYF. CDR3 nucleotides: TGTGCCAGCAGCCTAGGGGGGGTTGGCCAAGAGACCCAGTACTTC. Filled out from reference TRBV9 and TRBJ2-5, the complete variable domain reads DSGVTQTPKHLITATGQRVTLRCSPRSGDLSVYWYQQSLDQGLQFLIQYYNGEERAKGNILERFSAQQFPDLHSELNLSSLELGDSALYFCASSLGGVGQETQYFGPGTRLLVL.

This clone was detected only a few times. The rearrangement uses TRBV4-3 and TRBJ1-5, with D unclear. The germline gives CDR1 LGHNA, CDR2 YSLEER. Trimming cost V 1 base and J 3 bases, with 13 bases left between them. The CDR3 covers 16 residues. The DNA for the CDR3 is TGCGCCAGCAGCCAAGTTTATCGGGGAAACAATCAGCCCCAGCATTTT. Its protein is CASSQVYRGNNQPQHF.